The subject of this entry is one T cell receptor (beta chain). Reverse transcription of around 500 ng total RNA with a constant-region primer produced TCR beta cDNA. ARM-PCR was slightly modified, and three nested multiplex PCR rounds with it gave rise to the TCR beta libraries. TCRdb re-called the multiplex PCR reads through MiXCR, storing one row per CDR3 protein. The sample lists 300,000 to 350,000 distinct CDR3 sequences, almost 65% seen once, with approximately 5.9% in the top ten. The data were taken from a study of tumor-infiltrating lymphocytes in primary liver carcinoma. The study extracted blood RNA from unsorted whole blood and also extracted germline DNA. The collection of about 4.4 milliliters of peripheral blood preceded surgery. The receptor's source is a man aged 35-49 years with primary liver carcinoma and hepatitis B virus infection. Sequenced material: peripheral blood.

CDR3 protein: CASSQDLILGTSRRAMYEQYF. DNA for the CDR3: TGTGCCAGCAGCCAAGATCTTATCCTCGGGACTAGCAGGAGGGCCATGTACGAGCAGTACTTC. V and J are TRBV4-2 and TRBJ2-7; 9 bases are shared with TRBD2. The CDR3 runs 21 residues. V shed 0 bases, J shed 4 bases, and the junction held 22 bases outside the gene matches. Germline CDR1 LGHNA, CDR2 YNFKEQ.